The present T cell receptor beta chain was sequenced within a study of neoadjuvant nivolumab and ipilimumab in lung cancer. V was clipped by 7 bases and J by 11 bases; unmatched bases: 5. The CDR3 has 11 residues. CDR1 is LNHDA, CDR2 SQIVND, per germline (reference sequence). Study results and caveats: Resected tumors had greater TCR richness and clonality than uninvolved lung. From pretherapy to surgery, tumor richness and clonality rose with dual therapy. Resected-tumor TCR richness correlated positively with pretherapy blood richness. Only a single major-pathologic-response sample was available for clonality analysis.

Turning to this clone: Its specificity is not known.

Sequencing used immunoSEQ multiplex PCR; TCRdb keeps in-frame clones, though not all of them. The sample yields 30,000 or so clones, 90% seen once. The TCR sequence derives from an adult with non-small cell lung cancer. Sequenced here: peripheral blood, sampled after neoadjuvant nivolumab, alone or with ipilimumab, at or shortly before surgery. J is TRBJ1-5 and V is TRBV19, with 7 bases fitting TRBD1. The CDR3 loop is CASKGAVSQHF. CDR3 coding DNA: TGTGCCAGTAAGGGGGCAGTGTCCCAGCATTTT.